This is a list of T cell receptor beta chains from one sample in a study of cytomegalovirus exposure and HLA in healthy donors. Measured with immunoSEQ multiplex PCR; TCRdb has only the in-frame clones, and not every one. The table records about 150,000 clones, roughly two thirds of them present only once. The sample consisted of PBMCs. The receptors shown here come from a woman aged 18-29 years in good health and CMV-seropositive. CDR3s include the opening cysteine and the closing phenylalanine or tryptophan. D genes are given only for firm matches. Size tells how often a clone was seen (once, few, many) or the class of an expanded clone, and some rows leave it out.

J gene | CDR3 length | V gene | D gene | clone size | CDR3 protein | CDR3 DNA
TRBJ2-1 | 18 | TRBV10-3 | TRBD2 | NA | CAIRDLAGGHSSYNEQFF | TGTGCCATCAGAGACCTAGCGGGGGGCCATAGCTCCTACAATGAGCAGTTCTTC
TRBJ2-7 | 16 | TRBV9 | TRBD2 | NA | CASSPERGAGGYEQYF | TGTGCCAGCAGCCCAGAAAGGGGAGCGGGGGGGTACGAGCAGTACTTC
TRBJ1-2 | 13 | TRBV2 | NA | NA | CASSGSGTWGYTF | TGTGCCAGCAGTGGGTCCGGGACATGGGGCTACACCTTC
TRBJ1-4 | 13 | TRBV5-4 | NA | NA | CASSLAGFEKLFF | TGTGCCAGCAGCTTGGCCGGGTTTGAAAAACTGTTTTTT
TRBJ2-1 | 15 | TRBV19 | TRBD2 | NA | CASSIRTSGGDEQFF | TGTGCCAGTAGTATTAGGACTAGCGGGGGAGATGAGCAGTTCTTC
TRBJ2-7 | 14 | TRBV6-1 | TRBD1 | NA | CASRFDRGIYEQYF | TGTGCCAGCAGGTTTGACAGGGGCATCTACGAGCAGTACTTC
TRBJ1-4 | 14 | TRBV6-5 | TRBD1 | NA | CASRRQGINEKLFF | TGTGCCAGCAGGCGACAGGGGATTAATGAAAAACTGTTTTTT
TRBJ2-7 | 14 | TRBV7-3 | TRBD2 | NA | CASGLGGDSYEQYF | TGTGCCAGCGGATTGGGGGGGGACTCCTACGAGCAGTACTTC
TRBJ2-1 | 15 | TRBV5-8 | TRBD2 | NA | CASSRTSGLYNEQFF | TGTGCCAGCAGCCGGACTAGCGGGCTCTACAATGAGCAGTTCTTC
TRBJ2-7 | 15 | TRBV19 | TRBD2 | once | CASSKVGGGSYEQYF | TGTGCCAGTAGTAAGGTCGGCGGGGGCTCCTACGAGCAGTACTTC
TRBJ2-3 | 13 | TRBV6-6 | TRBD2 | once | CASSGTSPDTQYF | TGTGCCAGCAGTGGGACTAGCCCGGATACGCAGTATTTT
TRBJ2-7 | 14 | TRBV9 | NA | few | CASSVGDTPYEQYF | TGTGCCAGCAGCGTAGGGGACACCCCCTACGAGCAGTACTTC
TRBJ1-1 | 13 | TRBV30 | NA | NA | CAWSGAARTEAFF | TGTGCCTGGAGTGGAGCCGCGAGGACTGAAGCTTTCTTT
TRBJ2-3 | 19 | TRBV4-3 | TRBD2 | few | CASSQDFAGGHQRRDTQYF | TGCGCCAGCAGCCAAGATTTCGCGGGGGGACATCAAAGAAGGGATACGCAGTATTTT
TRBJ2-3 | 20 | TRBV13 | TRBD2 | NA | CASSLGPVAGGLRVTDTQYF | TGTGCCAGCAGCTTAGGCCCGGTAGCGGGGGGGCTACGGGTCACAGATACGCAGTATTTT
TRBJ2-1 | 11 | TRBV6-5 | NA | few | CASTQGNEQFF | TGTGCCAGCACCCAGGGCAATGAGCAGTTCTTC
TRBJ2-2 | 14 | TRBV7-9 | NA | few | CASSTGLNTGELFF | TGTGCCAGCAGTACGGGACTTAACACCGGGGAGCTGTTTTTT
TRBJ1-1 | 14 | TRBV7-2 | NA | few | CASSLAAGNTEAFF | TGTGCCAGCAGCTTAGCGGCAGGGAACACTGAAGCTTTCTTT
TRBJ2-5 | 16 | TRBV7-9 | TRBD2 | NA | CASSSLLAGDQETQYF | TGTGCCAGCAGCTCGTTATTAGCGGGGGATCAAGAGACCCAGTACTTC
TRBJ1-2 | 15 | TRBV9 | TRBD1 | NA | CASSVEGQGRSGYTF | TGTGCCAGCAGCGTAGAGGGACAGGGGCGGAGTGGCTACACCTTC
TRBJ2-3 | 15 | TRBV15 | NA | NA | CATSRWGPRTDTQYF | TGTGCCACCAGCCGATGGGGGCCACGCACAGATACGCAGTATTTT
TRBJ1-3 | 15 | TRBV6-6 | TRBD1 | many | CASSQTGDSGNTIYF | TGTGCCAGCAGCCAAACAGGGGACTCTGGAAACACCATATATTTT
TRBJ2-1 | 16 | TRBV7-3 | TRBD1 | NA | CASSLTQGRGNNEQFF | TGTGCCAGCAGCTTAACTCAAGGCAGGGGGAACAATGAGCAGTTCTTC
TRBJ1-1 | 17 | TRBV19 | NA | NA | CASSIYGTPRSNTEAFF | TGTGCCAGTAGTATATACGGGACACCAAGGTCGAACACTGAAGCTTTCTTT
TRBJ2-7 | 12 | TRBV7-9 | NA | few | CSSSFGGDEQYF | TGTTCCAGCAGCTTTGGGGGCGACGAGCAGTACTTC
TRBJ2-3 | 13 | TRBV13 | NA | few | CASAPTSTDTQYF | TGTGCCAGCGCTCCTACTAGCACAGATACGCAGTATTTT
TRBJ1-1 | 13 | TRBV29-1 | NA | once | CSGTGRRSTEAFF | TGCAGCGGTACAGGGCGCCGTAGCACTGAAGCTTTCTTT
TRBJ2-1 | 15 | TRBV7-2 | TRBD2 | NA | CASSLGWLAGGPSIF | TGTGCCAGCAGCTTAGGTTGGCTAGCGGGGGGACCCTCCATCTTC
TRBJ2-1 | 15 | TRBV6-5 | TRBD1 | NA | CASSLGTGVSNEQFF | TGTGCCAGCAGCCTCGGGACAGGGGTCTCCAATGAGCAGTTCTTC
TRBJ1-6 | 14 | TRBV10-2 | NA | NA | CASRERSYNSPLHF | TGCGCCAGCAGGGAGCGCTCCTATAATTCACCCCTCCACTTT
TRBJ1-6 | 13 | TRBV18 | TRBD1 | NA | CASSPDRGGTLHF | TGTGCCAGCTCCCCGGACAGGGGAGGCACCCTCCACTTT
TRBJ2-3 | 15 | TRBV9 | TRBD1 | NA | CASSAFSRGSDTQYF | TGTGCCAGCAGCGCCTTTTCCAGGGGGTCAGATACGCAGTATTTT
TRBJ2-1 | 16 | TRBV29-1 | TRBD2 | NA | CSATRPGTSGGAEQFF | TGCAGCGCCACAAGGCCCGGGACTAGCGGGGGGGCGGAGCAGTTCTTC
TRBJ2-3 | 12 | TRBV7-9 | NA | NA | CSSSLVPDTQYF | TGTTCCAGCAGCTTAGTTCCGGATACGCAGTATTTT
TRBJ2-4 | 17 | TRBV5-1 | TRBD2 | NA | CASSLDTSGGPRDIQYF | TGCGCCAGCAGCTTGGATACTAGCGGGGGCCCCAGGGACATTCAGTACTTC
TRBJ1-1 | 15 | TRBV6-5 | NA | NA | CASSYDDRSGTEAFF | TGTGCCAGCAGTTACGATGACCGGTCGGGCACTGAAGCTTTCTTT
TRBJ2-2 | 16 | TRBV7-9 | TRBD2 | NA | CASMPAGGQDTGELFF | TGTGCCAGCATGCCAGCGGGGGGGCAGGACACCGGGGAGCTGTTTTTT
TRBJ1-1 | 15 | TRBV27 | NA | NA | CASRDFHGGNTEAFF | TGTGCCAGCCGGGACTTCCATGGGGGGAACACTGAAGCTTTCTTT
TRBJ2-1 | 12 | TRBV11-2 | NA | NA | CASSVGSDEQFF | TGTGCCAGCAGCGTAGGTTCAGATGAGCAGTTCTTC
TRBJ2-5 | 14 | TRBV6-5 | TRBD2 | NA | CASSYSGGRGTQYF | TGTGCCAGCAGTTACAGCGGGGGCCGGGGCACCCAGTACTTC
TRBJ2-7 | 17 | TRBV11-2 | TRBD1 | NA | CASSISPGTGKTYEQYF | TGTGCCAGCAGCATCTCCCCCGGGACAGGGAAAACCTACGAGCAGTACTTC
TRBJ2-3 | 20 | TRBV2 | NA | NA | CASSEFGGPTLTVGTDTQYF | TGTGCCAGCAGTGAGTTCGGGGGACCTACGTTGACCGTGGGCACAGATACGCAGTATTTT
TRBJ2-1 | 13 | TRBV30 | NA | NA | CAWSVGRDNEQFF | TGTGCCTGGAGTGTGGGCAGGGACAATGAGCAGTTCTTC
TRBJ2-7 | 18 | TRBV4-3 | TRBD2 | NA | CASSQELAGGQNDYEQYF | TGCGCCAGCAGCCAAGAACTAGCGGGGGGCCAAAACGATTACGAGCAGTACTTC
TRBJ2-3 | 14 | TRBV11-2 | TRBD2 | NA | CASSDRGGTDTQYF | TGTGCCAGCAGCGACCGGGGGGGCACAGATACGCAGTATTTT
TRBJ1-2 | 14 | TRBV27 | NA | NA | CASSYGGSAYGYTF | TGTGCCAGCAGTTACGGGGGGTCGGCCTATGGCTACACCTTC
TRBJ1-4 | 15 | TRBV7-2 | NA | NA | CASSGGLRGSEKLFF | TGTGCCAGCAGCGGGGGCCTTAGAGGGAGTGAAAAACTGTTTTTT
TRBJ1-2 | 16 | TRBV6-5 | TRBD1 | few | CASSYSFRDRNYGYTF | TGTGCCAGCAGTTACTCCTTCCGGGACAGAAACTATGGCTACACCTTC
TRBJ2-7 | 12 | TRBV2 | NA | NA | CVGRAQGDEQYF | TGTGTCGGCCGGGCACAGGGCGACGAGCAGTACTTC
TRBJ2-7 | 14 | TRBV5-4 | NA | NA | CASSLEVGSNEQYF | TGTGCCAGCAGCTTGGAGGTAGGGAGCAACGAGCAGTACTTC
TRBJ1-2 | 13 | TRBV7-8 | TRBD1 | few | CASSVFQGDGYTF | TGTGCCAGCAGCGTATTTCAGGGGGATGGCTACACCTTC
TRBJ2-7 | 15 | TRBV12-5 | NA | NA | CASGLVLGPSYEQYF | TGTGCTAGTGGTTTGGTCCTGGGCCCTTCCTACGAGCAGTACTTC
TRBJ2-7 | 12 | TRBV5-4 | NA | NA | CASGERGYEQYF | TGTGCCAGCGGCGAGCGTGGCTACGAGCAGTACTTC
TRBJ1-2 | 15 | TRBV29-1 | NA | few | CSVASGAYFSGGYTF | TGCAGCGTTGCCTCAGGGGCATATTTCTCGGGGGGCTACACCTTC
TRBJ2-7 | 15 | TRBV19 | NA | NA | CASSTSGGSDYEQYF | TGTGCCAGTAGTACCTCTGGGGGGAGCGACTACGAGCAGTACTTC
TRBJ2-5 | 18 | TRBV30 | TRBD1 | once | CAWSAPLPGQRYQETQYF | TGTGCCTGGAGTGCCCCCCTTCCGGGACAGCGGTACCAAGAGACCCAGTACTTC
TRBJ2-2 | 15 | TRBV2 | TRBD1 | once | CASSRDRTQAGELFF | TGTGCCAGCAGTAGGGACAGGACCCAGGCCGGGGAGCTGTTTTTT